These 23 T cell receptor beta chains originate from one sample sequenced in a study of response to subunit inactivated influenza vaccine. A single record per CDR3 protein comes from TCRdb applying MiXCR to the RT-PCR reads. The sample records about 170,000 distinct CDR3 sequences, about 12% being singletons. These data were also reused for a study on T cells expressing NK-cell markers. That publication notes: With UMIs, 5'RACE template switching was used to make TCR beta cDNA.

The sequencing used CD8+ T cells sorted from PBMCs, collected about 12 days after vaccination. The receptors originated from a man aged 50 or older who received an inactivated influenza vaccine.

This clonotype has ten or more counts. The V call is TRBV11-2, the J call TRBJ2-5; D not certain. This CDR3 spans 14 amino acids. The V and J ends lost 3 bases and 4 bases respectively, with 12 bases between them. The germline gives CDR1 SGHAT, CDR2 FQNNGV. The CDR3 reads CASSFVVYRETQYF. CDR3 sequence (DNA): TGTGCCAGCAGCTTTGTTGTCTATCGAGAGACCCAGTACTTC. Full variable domain (missing parts from reference TRBV11-2 and TRBJ2-5): EAGVAQSPRYKIIEKRQSVAFWCNPISGHATLYWYQQILGQGPKLLIQFQNNGVVDDSQLPKDRFSAERLKGVDSTLKIQPAKLEDSAVYLCASSFVVYRETQYFGPGTRLLVL.

This chain uses TRBV14 with TRBJ2-3, with 8 bases aligning to TRBD1. Looked up from germline, CDR1 is SGHDN and CDR2 is FVKESK. The CDR3 is made up of 15 amino acids. After removal of 4 bases from V and 3 bases from J, the junction contained 6 bases not matched to a gene. CDR3 amino acids: CASSLRGRGTDTQYF. The CDR3 DNA is TGTGCCAGCAGCCTCAGGGGGCGAGGGACAGATACGCAGTATTTT.

The chain is built from TRBV7-9 and TRBJ2-3, with D possibly matching TRBD2 (5 bases). V lost 7 bases and J lost 2, with 22 bases in between. This CDR3 has 17 amino acids. Per the germline V gene, CDR1 is SEHNR and CDR2 is FQNEAQ (reference sequence). The CDR3 here is CASTEPQRKGYTDTQYF. In DNA form, the CDR3 reads TGTGCCAGCACCGAACCCCAGCGGAAAGGATACACAGATACGCAGTATTTT.

This clonotype was counted between two and nine times. The rearrangement links TRBV9 to TRBJ2-1; 11 bases agree with TRBD2. The CDR3 consists of 19 residues. The germline gives CDR1 SGDLS, CDR2 YYNGEE. Unmatched junction bases numbered 13, after V lost 3 bases and J lost 2 bases. In nucleotides, the CDR3 is TGTGCCAGCAGCGGATCCCAGGGACTAGCGGATCAAACCTACAATGAGCAGTTCTTC. Its protein product is CASSGSQGLADQTYNEQFF.

This chain connects TRBV15 to TRBJ1-1; D unclear. Trimming stripped 0 bases from V and 6 bases from J, with 11 bases between. This CDR3 has 14 residues. Germline V gives CDR1 LNHNV, CDR2 YYDKDF (reference sequence). CDR3 protein: CATSRDAEGPEAFF. The DNA for the CDR3 is TGTGCCACCAGCAGAGATGCAGAGGGCCCTGAAGCTTTCTTT.

Ten or more counts support this clonotype. The gene calls are TRBV11-2 and TRBJ2-1, with unresolved D. Trimming cost V 3 bases and J 4 bases, with 13 bases left between them. CDR1 is SGHAT and CDR2 is FQNNGV in the germline V gene. CDR3 length: 15 amino acids. The CDR3 bases are TGTGCCAGCAGCTTTCTGGGGTTCTCTTACAATGAGCAGTTCTTC. This translates into CASSFLGFSYNEQFF. The variable domain in full, completed from reference TRBV11-2 and TRBJ2-1, reads EAGVAQSPRYKIIEKRQSVAFWCNPISGHATLYWYQQILGQGPKLLIQFQNNGVVDDSQLPKDRFSAERLKGVDSTLKIQPAKLEDSAVYLCASSFLGFSYNEQFFGPGTRLTVL.

V gene TRBV27 combines with J gene TRBJ1-1; D might be TRBD1 (6 bases). Trimming took 0 bases from V and 0 from J, leaving 11 bases between them. Germline V gene lookup returns CDR1 MNHEY and CDR2 SMNVEV (reference sequence). This CDR3 is 16 amino acids long. The CDR3 coding sequence is TGTGCCAGCAGTTTATCCGGGACACTCATGAACACTGAAGCTTTCTTT. Its protein is CASSLSGTLMNTEAFF.

This clonotype was picked up a small number of times. The rearrangement links TRBV27 to TRBJ2-1; D is undetermined. V was clipped by 3 bases and J by 7 bases, with 16 bases between them. The germline gives CDR1 MNHEY, CDR2 SMNVEV (reference sequence). This CDR3 has 15 residues. The CDR3 DNA sequence: TGTGCCAGCAGTTTTGGTTCGTCCCTCCCAAATGAGCAGTTCTTC. Its protein product is CASSFGSSLPNEQFF.

The chain links TRBV5-5 to TRBJ2-5; 8 positions agree with TRBD2. The junction had 9 bases not matched to a gene; V was cut back by 5 bases and J by 0 bases. Germline V lookup: CDR1 SGHKS, CDR2 YYEKEE (reference sequence). There are 16 residues in the CDR3. The chain's CDR3 is CASSYLGGEYQETQYF. DNA of the CDR3: TGTGCCAGCAGTTATCTCGGGGGGGAATACCAAGAGACCCAGTACTTC.

This clonotype was picked up a small number of times. The V and J genes are TRBV12-3 or TRBV12-4 and TRBJ2-5; the D call may be TRBD1 or TRBD2 (6 bases each). The CDR3 is made up of 17 amino acids. The germline V and J ends were trimmed by 3 bases and 5 bases, with 22 bases remaining between them. CDR3 in amino acids: CASSFGGGLGSGETQYF. The CDR3 nucleotides read TGTGCCAGCAGTTTCGGGGGCGGTCTCGGCAGCGGGGAGACCCAGTACTTC.

The gene calls are TRBV27 and TRBJ2-7, with TRBD2 as a possible D gene (6 bases). CDR3 length: 15 residues. CDR1 is MNHEY and CDR2 is SMNVEV in the germline V gene (reference sequence). Trimming shortened V by 3 bases and J by 1 base, and 13 bases separated the two germline ends. The CDR3 nucleotides are TGTGCCAGCAGTTTTGGCCTAGCGTATTCCTACGAGCAGTACTTC. Protein sequence: CASSFGLAYSYEQYF.

This clonotype turned up a few times. V and J are TRBV12-3 or TRBV12-4 and TRBJ2-1; 11 nucleotides align to TRBD2. Trimming cost V 6 bases and J 4 bases; bases outside gene matches: 5. This CDR3 has 15 residues. The CDR3 region is CASRVGLADYNEQFF. The CDR3 coding sequence is TGTGCCAGCAGGGTGGGACTAGCGGATTACAATGAGCAGTTCTTC.

This clonotype was recorded a few times. J is TRBJ2-7 and V is TRBV20-1; D call uncertain. V lost 1 base and J lost 1, with 8 bases in between. The CDR3 is 13 amino acids. Germline CDR1 DFQATT, CDR2 SNEGSKA (reference sequence). CDR3 sequence (DNA): TGCAGTGCTAGAGTCGCCAGTTCCTACGAGCAGTACTTC. Translation: CSARVASSYEQYF.

The rearrangement links TRBV6-2 or TRBV6-3 to TRBJ2-5, with D possibly matching TRBD1 (6 bases). This CDR3 is 18 amino acids long. Germline CDR1 reads MNHEY; CDR2 reads SVGEGT. V was shortened by 6 bases and J by 5 bases, with 28 bases between the two germline ends. The DNA for the CDR3 is TGTGCCAGCAGACAACTTACTAACTTGGACAGAACTTCGGAGACCCAGTACTTC. It yields the protein CASRQLTNLDRTSETQYF.

The chain links TRBV7-9 to TRBJ2-1; the match to TRBD2 covers 8 bases. This CDR3 contains 15 residues. CDR1 and CDR2 (germline): SEHNR, FQNEAQ (reference sequence). V lost 3 bases, J lost 7 bases, and 8 bases stayed unmatched. The DNA for the CDR3 is TGTGCCAGCAGCTTGACTAGCGCGTTTTTGAATGAGCAGTTCTTC. Protein: CASSLTSAFLNEQFF.

This clonotype was counted many times. The chain couples TRBV29-1 to TRBJ2-7; unclear D gene. Trimming shortened V by 0 bases and J by 2 bases, and 5 bases separated the two germline ends. Germline V gene lookup returns CDR1 SQVTM and CDR2 ANQGSEA. The CDR3 runs to 12 residues. The CDR3 DNA reads as TGCAGCGTTGAAGATCTTCCCTACGAGCAGTACTTC. This encodes CSVEDLPYEQYF.

The chain recombines TRBV27 with TRBJ1-5; weak D call: TRBD1 (5 bases). CDR1 and CDR2 from the germline V gene are MNHEY and SMNVEV (reference sequence). V lost 5 bases and J lost 0, with 20 bases in between. There are 18 residues in the CDR3. CDR3 nucleotide sequence: TGTGCCAGCAGTCCCCTCCGGGGCAGCCCCTATAGCAATCAGCCCCAGCATTTT. It translates to CASSPLRGSPYSNQPQHF.

A word on this clonotype: This could be a read error, since a much larger clone is one nucleotide away. This chain connects TRBV5-1 to TRBJ1-2; D is ambiguous. Trimming stripped 0 bases from V and 2 bases from J, with 8 bases between. The CDR3 totals 14 residues. Germline loops: CDR1 SGHRS, CDR2 YFSETQ. The CDR3 DNA sequence: TGCGCCAGCAGCTTGGATGTAGGGAACTATGGCTACACCTTC. It specifies CASSLDVGNYGYTF. The whole variable domain, filled in from reference TRBV5-1 and TRBJ1-2, reads KAGVTQTPRYLIKTRGQQVTLSCSPISGHRSVSWYQQTPGQGLQFLFEYFSETQRNKGNFPGRFSGRQFSNSRSEMNVSTLELGDSALYLCASSLDVGNYGYTFGSGTRLTVV.

The table lists this clonotype with many counts. The chain employs TRBV12-3 or TRBV12-4 and TRBJ2-7; 8 nucleotides match TRBD1. Trimming at V came to 3 bases and at J to 4 bases, leaving 2 bases not matched to a gene. CDR3 size: 13 residues. The DNA of the CDR3 is TGTGCCAGCAGTTTCGGACAGGGATACGAGCAGTACTTC. Its translation is CASSFGQGYEQYF.

The sample holds many counts of this clonotype. The chain carries TRBV20-1 and TRBJ2-1; 7 bases map to TRBD1. The CDR3 has 14 amino acids. Germline V gene sequence: CDR1 DFQATT, CDR2 SNEGSKA (reference sequence). V shed 1 base and J 14 bases; nucleotides not matched to a gene: 14. CDR3 DNA: TGCAGTGCTAGAGCCCCAAACAGGGGTCTTCTTGAGTTCTTC. This sequence encodes CSARAPNRGLLEFF.

This clonotype was observed many times. The chain uses TRBV7-9 and TRBJ2-1; 7 bases fit TRBD1. In germline, CDR1 is SEHNR, CDR2 FQNEAQ (reference sequence). Unmatched junction bases numbered 4, after V lost 6 bases and J lost 5 bases. CDR3 length: 13 residues. CDR3 in DNA: TGTGCCAGCAGTAAGGGACAGAACAATGAGCAGTTCTTC. This gives the protein CASSKGQNNEQFF.

This clonotype was found a few times. This chain connects TRBV12-3 or TRBV12-4 to TRBJ1-4; D call uncertain. This CDR3 has 15 residues. V was trimmed by 0 bases and J by 3 bases, leaving 8 bases between them. CDR3: CASSLAGRSNEKLFF. The DNA for the CDR3 is TGTGCCAGCAGTTTAGCTGGGAGATCTAATGAAAAACTGTTTTTT.

This clonotype was observed once. The V gene is TRBV11-2, the J gene TRBJ2-4; 14 positions match TRBD2. J was trimmed by 9 bases and V by 3 bases; bases with no gene match: 10. Germline V gene data show CDR1 as SGHAT and CDR2 as FQNNGV. CDR3 length: 17 residues. CDR3 sequence (DNA): TGTGCCAGCAGCTTGGGACTAGCGGGAGAAAAGAGCGGCATTCAGTACTTC. This gives the protein CASSLGLAGEKSGIQYF.